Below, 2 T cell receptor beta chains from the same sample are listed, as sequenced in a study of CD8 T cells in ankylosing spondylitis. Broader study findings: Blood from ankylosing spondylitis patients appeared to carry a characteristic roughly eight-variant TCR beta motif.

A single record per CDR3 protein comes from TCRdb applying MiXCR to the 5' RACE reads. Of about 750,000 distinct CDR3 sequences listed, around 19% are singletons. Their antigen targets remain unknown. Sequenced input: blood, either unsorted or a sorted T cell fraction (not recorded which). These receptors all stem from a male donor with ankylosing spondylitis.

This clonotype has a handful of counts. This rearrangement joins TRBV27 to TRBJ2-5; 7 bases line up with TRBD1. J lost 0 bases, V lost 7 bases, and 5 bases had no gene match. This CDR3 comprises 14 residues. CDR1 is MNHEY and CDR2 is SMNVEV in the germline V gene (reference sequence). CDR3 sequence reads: CASKPDRDQETQYF. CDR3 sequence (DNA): TGTGCCAGCAAACCCGACAGGGACCAAGAGACCCAGTACTTC.

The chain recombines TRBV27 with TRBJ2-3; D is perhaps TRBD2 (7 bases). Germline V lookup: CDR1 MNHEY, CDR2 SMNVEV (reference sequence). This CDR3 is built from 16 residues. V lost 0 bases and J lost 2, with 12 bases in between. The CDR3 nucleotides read TGTGCCAGCAGTTTATCCAGGGCGGGGGCCACAGATACGCAGTATTTT. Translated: CASSLSRAGATDTQYF.